Listed below are T cell receptor beta chains from one sample, sequenced in a study of cytomegalovirus exposure and HLA in healthy donors. This table comes from immunoSEQ multiplex PCR, and its TCRdb copy is limited to in-frame clones, with some not included. The repertoire holds some 190,000 clones, with 75% to 85% as singletons. Sequencing used PBMCs. The origin of the receptors is a woman aged 25-40 years in good health and CMV-seropositive. Each CDR3 is given with its conserved first and last residue. The order of the fields is clone size, J gene, V gene, D gene, CDR3 DNA, CDR3 protein. The D gene is left open where the match is weak. Not every row has a clone size; where given, it reads once, few, many or a size class.

. TRBJ2-7 TRBV6-6 TRBD2 TGTGCCAGCAGTTCCCCGACTAGCGGGGCCGTGTACGAGCAGTACTTC CASSSPTSGAVYEQYF
. TRBJ2-3 TRBV9 . TGTGCCTCCCAAAGAGTTCCTAGCACAGATACGCAGTATTTT CASQRVPSTDTQYF
. TRBJ2-7 TRBV9 TRBD1 TGTGCCAGCAGCGTTGCCGGGACAGACTCCTACGAGCAGTACTTC CASSVAGTDSYEQYF
. TRBJ2-7 TRBV21-1 . TGTGCCAGCAGCAAAGGCGGGCCTTTAGGACAGACCTACGAGCAGTACTTC CASSKGGPLGQTYEQYF
. TRBJ1-3 TRBV7-2 . TGTGCCAGCAGCTTAGACAGGGTGCTCGGAAACACCATATATTTT CASSLDRVLGNTIYF
. TRBJ1-5 TRBV5-6 . TGTGCCAGCAGCCCCGCGGGGGCGGGGGGCTCCGGTCAGCCCCAGCATTTT CASSPAGAGGSGQPQHF
. TRBJ1-1 TRBV18 . TGTGCCAGCTCACCACCGTCGGTCACTGAAGCTTTCTTT CASSPPSVTEAFF
. TRBJ2-3 TRBV18 . TGTGCCAGCTCACCATTGGGGGCCGAAGATACGCAGTATTTT CASSPLGAEDTQYF
. TRBJ1-6 TRBV11-2 TRBD1 TGTGCCAGCAGCGGCCTCGGACAGGGGGATTCACCCCTCCACTTT CASSGLGQGDSPLHF
once TRBJ2-7 TRBV28 . TGTGCCAGCAGTCCCGAAGTCACTTGGACTCTATTCTCCTACGAGCAGTACTTC CASSPEVTWTLFSYEQYF
. TRBJ2-2 TRBV19 . TGTGCCAGTAACGGGGGAATGAACACCGGGGAGCTGTTTTTT CASNGGMNTGELFF
. TRBJ2-7 TRBV9 . TGTGCCAGCAGCGTAGGGTGGGAGGACGAGCAGTACTTC CASSVGWEDEQYF
. TRBJ1-2 TRBV7-9 TRBD1 TGTGCCAGCAGCTTTGACAGGGGGCAAGGCTATGGCTACACCTTC CASSFDRGQGYGYTF
few TRBJ1-5 TRBV6-6 TRBD1 TGTGCCAGCAGGAATACAGGGGGGCAGCCCCAGCATTTT CASRNTGGQPQHF
. TRBJ2-2 TRBV5-6 TRBD1 TGTGCCAGCAGCCCCCGGGACAGGGGGCTGTTTTTT CASSPRDRGLFF
. TRBJ2-7 TRBV28 . TGTGCCAGCATCCCGATCAGGTTAGGGGGATTCGGCGAGCAGTACTTC CASIPIRLGGFGEQYF
. TRBJ1-4 TRBV5-1 TRBD1 TGCGCCAGCAGCCGACAGGGAGGCGGGGATGAAAAACTGTTTTTT CASSRQGGGDEKLFF
once TRBJ2-6 TRBV9 . TGTGCCAGCAGAAGTTTTAGCTCTGGGGCCAACGGCCTGACTTTC CASRSFSSGANGLTF
. TRBJ1-5 TRBV19 . TGTGCCAGTAGTACCGCCCCCGACGGGAATCAGCCCCAGCATTTT CASSTAPDGNQPQHF
. TRBJ2-7 TRBV6-6 . TGTGCCAGCAGTTACGTACAGGGTTACGAGCAGTACTTC CASSYVQGYEQYF
few TRBJ2-7 TRBV28 TRBD2 TGTGCCAGCAGCCCCTTAACCGCGGGGGGGGCCTACGAGCAGTACTTC CASSPLTAGGAYEQYF
. TRBJ1-5 TRBV27 TRBD1 TGTGCCAGCAGTTTTTCGACAGGGGCGAGGAATCAGCCCCAGCATTTT CASSFSTGARNQPQHF
. TRBJ2-3 TRBV13 TRBD1 TGTGCCAGCAGCCCCGTCCTCCCGGGACAGGGGGCGATCACAGATACGCAGTATTTT CASSPVLPGQGAITDTQYF